What follows are 16 T cell receptor beta chains derived from one specimen sequenced in a study of blood T cell repertoires in COVID-19. Generated by immunoSEQ multiplex PCR, the TCRdb table keeps only in-frame clones and is missing some. The data show 130,000 to 150,000 clones, about 76% seen once. Source material: peripheral blood. The origin of the receptors is a human donor in a cohort sampled during active COVID-19.

The chain couples TRBV5-1 to TRBJ2-3, with TRBD2 as a possible D gene (6 bases). Trimming pared 5 bases from V and 3 bases from J, leaving 13 bases between. The CDR3 totals 14 residues. Looked up from germline, CDR1 is SGHRS and CDR2 is YFSETQ. As DNA, the CDR3 is TGCGCCAGCAGTGGCGGGATAATGACAGATACGCAGTATTTT. Amino acids: CASSGGIMTDTQYF.

The V call is TRBV9, the J call TRBJ1-4, with 7 bases identical to TRBD1. Germline lookup yields CDR1 SGDLS and CDR2 YYNGEE. CDR3 length: 15 amino acids. The junction had 5 bases not matched to a gene; V was cut back by 4 bases and J by 2 bases. The CDR3 coding sequence is TGTGCCAGCAGCAAAGCAGGGGGGACTAATGAAAAACTGTTTTTT. Amino acid sequence: CASSKAGGTNEKLFF.

The chain joins TRBV4-1 to TRBJ1-1; 7 bases match TRBD1. Germline CDR1 and CDR2: MGHRA and YSYEKL. V lost 3 bases to trimming and J lost 4 bases; unmatched junction nucleotides: 8. The CDR3 spans 15 residues. CDR3 protein: CASSHKTGRITEAFF. The CDR3 nucleotides are TGCGCCAGCAGCCACAAGACAGGGAGGATCACTGAAGCTTTCTTT.

The chain uses TRBV15 and TRBJ2-5; a weak D match, TRBD1 (5 bases). Trimming removed 5 bases from V and 3 bases from J, with 13 bases in between. This CDR3 is built from 14 residues. Germline-derived CDR1 and CDR2 are LNHNV and YYDKDF (reference sequence). This chain's CDR3 is CATSGRAWEETQYF. The CDR3 bases are TGTGCCACCAGCGGCAGGGCCTGGGAAGAGACCCAGTACTTC.

This sequence joins TRBV7-9 and TRBJ1-2; TRBD1 aligns across 7 bases. The J segment lost 7 bases and the V segment lost 3 bases, leaving 8 bases of the junction unmatched. CDR3 length: 14 amino acids. CDR1 is SEHNR, CDR2 FQNEAQ, per germline (reference sequence). CDR3 in DNA: TGTGCCAGCAGCTTTTCAGGGGGAGAGGGTGGCTACACCTTC. Translating it yields CASSFSGGEGGYTF.

This clone appeared once. V and J are TRBV5-1 and TRBJ1-1; TRBD1 agrees at 7 bases. V trimming: 1 base; J trimming: 1 base; junction bases outside the gene matches: 4. The CDR3 sequence is 15 residues long. CDR1 SGHRS and CDR2 YFSETQ come from the germline V gene. CDR3 protein: CASSLLGTANTEAFF. The CDR3 DNA reads TGCGCCAGCAGCTTGCTTGGGACAGCGAACACTGAAGCTTTCTTT.

V usage is TRBV21-1 and J usage is TRBJ2-5; the listed D gene, TRBD1, was not tested against the DNA. TRBV21-1 has pseudogene status. There are 15 residues in the CDR3. The CDR3 sequence: CASSKGQIPQETQYF. The CDR3 region has the DNA TGTGCCAGCAGCAAAGGACAGATCCCTCAAGAGACCCAGTACTTC.

The gene calls are TRBV14 and TRBJ2-7; D might be TRBD1 (6 bases). The V gene lost 0 bases and the J gene lost 12 bases, with 24 bases spanning the gap. The CDR3 has 16 residues. Germline CDR1 reads SGHDN; CDR2 reads FVKESK. The CDR3 nucleotides read TGTGCCAGCAGCCAAGATCAGCCAGGGGTGTGGAAGGGCACGTACTTC. Translated, it gives CASSQDQPGVWKGTYF.

This clone showed up many times. The CDR3 carries no conserved terminal phenylalanine or tryptophan, so it likely arises from a read error. No DNA is shown, since the ends of the CDR3 on it are uncertain; the CDR3 is the one TCRdb lists. This chain uses TRBV4-3 with TRBJ1-1; the table calls TRBD1, which could not be checked here. CDR1 is LGHNA and CDR2 is YSLEER in the germline V gene. The CDR3 is 13 residues long, ends included. This CDR3 reads CASSQDQEDAGAL.

The chain has TRBV28 and TRBJ2-7; D perhaps matches TRBD1 (6 bases). Germline V lookup: CDR1 MDHEN, CDR2 SYDVKM. Trimming stripped 8 bases from V and 6 bases from J, with 17 bases between. The CDR3 has 13 residues. DNA for the CDR3: TGTGCCAGCTACTTCACCAACAGGGCCGAGCAGTACTTC. This codes for CASYFTNRAEQYF. The variable domain in full, completed from reference TRBV28 and TRBJ2-7, reads DVKVTQSSRYLVKRTGEKVFLECVQDMDHENMFWYRQDPGLGLRLIYFSYDVKMKEKGDIPEGYSVSREKKERFSLILESASTNQTSMYLCASYFTNRAEQYFGPGTRLTVT.

V usage is TRBV7-2 and J usage is TRBJ2-2; D gene uncertain. The CDR3 length is 15 residues. Trimming took off 3 bases at V and 1 base at J, with 9 bases between the two ends. Germline CDR1 SGHTA, CDR2 FQGNSA. The CDR3 DNA sequence: TGTGCCAGCAGCTTTGCGGCGGTGAACACCGGGGAGCTGTTTTTT. This translates into CASSFAAVNTGELFF. Looking up the rest from reference TRBV7-2 and TRBJ2-2 gives the full variable domain: GAGVSQSPSNKVTEKGKDVELRCDPISGHTALYWYRQSLGQGLEFLIYFQGNSAPDKSGLPSDRFSAERTGGSVSTLTIQRTQQEDSAVYLCASSFAAVNTGELFFGEGSRLTVL.

The chain couples TRBV18 to TRBJ2-7; maybe TRBD2 (5 bases). Germline CDR1 reads KGHSH; CDR2 reads LQKENI. The ends were cut back, 2 bases at V and 1 base at J, with 6 bases in the middle. The CDR3 runs to 13 residues. The CDR3 is CASSPGLSYEQYF. In DNA, the CDR3 is TGTGCCAGCTCACCAGGACTTTCCTACGAGCAGTACTTC.

The chain joins TRBV7-2 to TRBJ2-7; D is ambiguous. Germline V CDR1 and CDR2: SGHTA, FQGNSA. The CDR3 is made up of 12 amino acids. The germline V and J ends were trimmed by 5 bases and 4 bases, with 9 bases remaining between them. In nucleotides, the CDR3 is TGTGCCAGCAGCAAACAGATTTACGAGCAGTACTTC. Protein sequence: CASSKQIYEQYF. The entire variable domain, with the rest obtained from reference TRBV7-2 and TRBJ2-7, is as follows: GAGVSQSPSNKVTEKGKDVELRCDPISGHTALYWYRQSLGQGLEFLIYFQGNSAPDKSGLPSDRFSAERTGGSVSTLTIQRTQQEDSAVYLCASSKQIYEQYFGPGTRLTVT.

This chain joins TRBV19 and TRBJ2-5, with TRBD2 identical over 7 bases. The CDR3 sequence is 16 residues long. Losses at the gene ends were 5 bases for V and 2 bases for J; bases not matched to a gene: 11. Germline V lookup: CDR1 LNHDA, CDR2 SQIVND (reference sequence). The CDR3 sequence: CASSFRASGFQETQYF. Here the CDR3 DNA reads TGTGCCAGTAGTTTTCGGGCTAGCGGATTTCAAGAGACCCAGTACTTC.

In this sample, this clone turned up a few times. The chain links TRBV18 to TRBJ1-6, with TRBD1 matching 10 bases. The V and J ends lost 3 bases and 8 bases, in that order; junction bases with no gene match: 1. There are 14 residues in the CDR3. Germline values: CDR1 KGHSH, CDR2 LQKENI. CDR3 sequence (DNA): TGTGCCAGCTCACCGGGGACAGGGGATTCACCCCTCCACTTT. Its protein is CASSPGTGDSPLHF.

The CDR3 protein is CASSQDWWDRGSEKLFF. The CDR3 DNA is TGTGCCAGCAGCCAAGATTGGTGGGACAGGGGGAGTGAAAAACTGTTTTTT. V usage is TRBV3-1 (or the pseudogene TRBV3-2) and J usage is TRBJ1-4; 11 nucleotides match TRBD1. The CDR3 is 17 residues long. The V segment lost 0 bases and the J segment 7 bases; nucleotides outside the gene matches: 7. Germline CDR1 is LGHDT and CDR2 is YNNKEL (reference sequence).